This TCR beta chain was obtained from a study of cytomegalovirus exposure and HLA in healthy donors. Study results and limitations: For TCR beta chains, V- and J-gene trimming was later linked to a missense DCLRE1C variant. According to the study, 150 to 200 TCR beta chains were cytomegalovirus-associated.

Researchers ran the PCR with 60 Vbeta and 13 Jbeta primers. Assay used: immunoSEQ multiplex PCR; TCRdb lists only in-frame clones, some missing. The table has tens of thousands of clones, 83% seen once. Germline V lookup: CDR1 GTSNPN, CDR2 SVGIG (reference sequence). Trimming left V 3 bases short and J 0 bases short, with 12 bases between. The CDR3 is made up of 16 amino acids. For this clone: Its target is not known.

The chain uses TRBV30 and TRBJ2-6; D is unresolved. The sequencing input was PBMCs. The sequence derives from a man in his thirties or forties in good health and CMV-seronegative. CDR3 DNA sequence: TGTGCCTGGAGCCGTACAGCTCCCTCTGGGGCCAACGTCCTGACTTTC. This codes for CAWSRTAPSGANVLTF.